The 16 T cell receptor beta chains in this list originate from one sample, sequenced in a study of T cells after yellow fever vaccination. TCRdb redid the calling of the 5' RACE reads with MiXCR, one entry per CDR3 protein. The sample comprises about 340,000 distinct CDR3 sequences, roughly 9.4% of which are singletons, and 15% to 20% rests with the top ten. Sample: PBMCs, taken on the day of the first yellow fever vaccination. These receptors were obtained from a man aged 18 to 29 who received the YFV17D yellow fever vaccine.

The chain recombines TRBV12-3 or TRBV12-4 with TRBJ2-7, with no clear D. CDR3 length: 12 residues. Trimming stripped 4 bases from V and 5 bases from J, with 9 bases between. The CDR3 DNA reads TGTGCCAGCAGTTCAAGACTGGACGAGCAGTACTTC. It codes for CASSSRLDEQYF.

The chain couples TRBV24-1 to TRBJ1-2; D not resolved. V lost 9 bases and J 2 bases, leaving 12 bases between the germline ends. The germline V gene encodes CDR1 KGHDR and CDR2 SFDVKD. The CDR3 consists of 13 residues. CDR3 sequence reads: CATSPTPNYGYTF. The CDR3 bases are TGTGCCACCTCCCCGACACCGAACTATGGCTACACCTTC.

This clonotype was recorded many times. The rearrangement joins TRBV5-1 to TRBJ2-2; D may be TRBD1 (6 bases). CDR1 is SGHRS, CDR2 YFSETQ, per germline. This CDR3 region has 13 residues. Trimming left V 7 bases short and J 6 bases short, with 13 bases between. Here the CDR3 reads CASCIQGPGELFF. CDR3 sequence (DNA): TGCGCCAGCTGCATACAGGGCCCCGGGGAGCTGTTTTTT. Looking up the rest from reference TRBV5-1 and TRBJ2-2 gives the full variable domain: KAGVTQTPRYLIKTRGQQVTLSCSPISGHRSVSWYQQTPGQGLQFLFEYFSETQRNKGNFPGRFSGRQFSNSRSEMNVSTLELGDSALYLCASCIQGPGELFFGEGSRLTVL.

This clonotype has a handful of counts. The chain has TRBV7-3 and TRBJ2-1; D possibly matches TRBD1 or TRBD2 (5 bases each). The length of the CDR3 is 15 residues. Per germline, CDR1 SGHTA and CDR2 FQGTGA. V was pared by 4 bases and J by 2 bases, with 12 bases between. CDR3 loop: CASSSSGTPYNEQFF. The DNA of the CDR3 is TGTGCCAGCAGCTCGTCCGGGACCCCCTACAATGAGCAGTTCTTC.

V usage is TRBV20-1 and J usage is TRBJ1-2, with a weak D call TRBD1 (5 bases). This CDR3 contains 12 residues. Germline V gene lookup returns CDR1 DFQATT and CDR2 SNEGSKA (reference sequence). Trimming took 6 bases from V and 6 from J, leaving 14 bases between them. As DNA, the CDR3 is TGCAGTGCCGCCAAGGGGTTGGATGGCTACACCTTC. It encodes CSAAKGLDGYTF.

This clonotype was seen a few times. The chain combines TRBV27 with TRBJ2-1; weak D call: TRBD2 (7 bases). Germline V gives CDR1 MNHEY, CDR2 SMNVEV (reference sequence). Trimming removed 5 bases at V and 3 bases at J, with 20 bases between. The CDR3 is 17 amino acids. CDR3 DNA sequence: TGTGCCAGCAGTGGGGGGGGCCGGGGTCCCCACTACAATGAGCAGTTCTTC. It is translated as CASSGGGRGPHYNEQFF.

The chain links TRBV5-1 to TRBJ1-2; D not certain. Looked up from germline, CDR1 is SGHRS and CDR2 is YFSETQ. This CDR3 is built from 13 residues. The V end lost 3 bases, the J end lost 5 bases, and 11 bases lay between the germline ends. DNA for the CDR3: TGCGCCAGCAGCTGGGCTCTGTCGTATGGCTACACCTTC. It yields the protein CASSWALSYGYTF.

The table lists this clonotype with a few counts. The chain uses TRBV14 and TRBJ1-2, with D hard to call. The CDR3 extends over 15 amino acids. Germline V gene lookup returns CDR1 SGHDN and CDR2 FVKESK. V gave up 3 bases and J gave up 8 bases, with 19 bases separating them. Here the CDR3 reads CASSHQFGPAHGYTF. The CDR3 bases are TGTGCCAGCAGCCATCAGTTCGGCCCGGCCCACGGCTACACCTTC.

This clonotype was found a few times. V usage is TRBV11-2 and J usage is TRBJ1-6; 9 positions match TRBD1. The V gene's germline CDR1 is SGHAT and CDR2 FQNNGV. The trim removed 4 bases at V and 8 bases at J, leaving 9 bases unmatched. There are 16 residues in the CDR3. The CDR3 region has the DNA TGTGCCAGCAGCTCGATTATTGGGACAGGGTATTCACCCCTCCACTTT. Translating gives CASSSIIGTGYSPLHF. The full variable domain, with the rest looked up from reference TRBV11-2 and TRBJ1-6, is EAGVAQSPRYKIIEKRQSVAFWCNPISGHATLYWYQQILGQGPKLLIQFQNNGVVDDSQLPKDRFSAERLKGVDSTLKIQPAKLEDSAVYLCASSSIIGTGYSPLHFGNGTRLTVT.

The chain carries TRBV2 and TRBJ1-1; D remains ambiguous. Trimming shortened V by 2 bases and J by 1 base, and 8 bases separated the two germline ends. The CDR3 is 14 residues long. Germline assignment: CDR1 SNHLY and CDR2 FYNNEI. Here the CDR3 reads CASSERRPNTEAFF. As DNA, the CDR3 is TGTGCCAGCAGTGAAAGGCGGCCGAACACTGAAGCTTTCTTT.

The DNA for the CDR3 is TGTGCCAGCAGCCCTCTCAGCTCCTACGAGCAGTACGTC. Protein product: CASSPLSSYEQYV. The chain is built from TRBV7-8 and TRBJ2-7; D is uncertain. The CDR3 covers 13 residues. The V gene lost 5 bases and the J gene lost 0 bases, with 8 bases spanning the gap. Germline values: CDR1 SGHVS, CDR2 FQNEAQ.

V gene TRBV4-2 combines with J gene TRBJ1-4; D ambiguous. Germline V gene data show CDR1 as LGHNA and CDR2 as YNFKEQ. The CDR3 is made up of 15 amino acids. V was pared by 0 bases and J by 8 bases, with 13 bases between. CDR3 amino acids: CASSQESWLGEKLFF. In nucleotides, the CDR3 is TGTGCCAGCAGCCAAGAGTCGTGGTTAGGAGAAAAACTGTTTTTT.

This chain connects TRBV5-6 to TRBJ2-1; 9 positions match TRBD2. The V gene's germline CDR1 is SGHDT and CDR2 YYEEEE. CDR3 size: 17 residues. V was clipped by 1 base and J by 5 bases; unmatched bases: 10. The CDR3 loop reads CASSLNAGGPRHNEQFF. The CDR3 bases are TGTGCCAGCAGCTTGAACGCGGGGGGGCCACGGCACAATGAGCAGTTCTTC.

The chain carries TRBV7-2 and TRBJ2-7; 7 bases are a match to TRBD1. J lost 4 bases, V lost 1 base, and 7 bases had no gene match. The CDR3 length is 15 residues. CDR1 and CDR2 (germline): SGHTA, FQGNSA. CDR3 loop: CASSLVRGRRYEQYF. For the CDR3, the DNA is TGTGCCAGCAGCTTAGTGAGGGGGCGCAGGTACGAGCAGTACTTC.

V and J are TRBV7-2 and TRBJ2-1; 9 bases map to TRBD2. V gave up 1 base and J gave up 7 bases; unmatched junction bases: 8. The CDR3 has 16 residues. Germline V gene lookup returns CDR1 SGHTA and CDR2 FQGNSA. CDR3 bases: TGTGCCAGCAGCTTAGGGACGCGGGGGGGCCTGAATGAGCAGTTCTTC. This translates into CASSLGTRGGLNEQFF.

There are many counts of this clonotype. CDR3 bases: TGTGCCAGCACTTCCCTCACTGAAGCTTTCTTT. Translated, it gives CASTSLTEAFF. This rearrangement joins TRBV12-3 or TRBV12-4 to TRBJ1-1; D remains unclear. V lost 7 bases to trimming and J lost 4 bases, with 7 bases between them. The CDR3 runs 11 residues.